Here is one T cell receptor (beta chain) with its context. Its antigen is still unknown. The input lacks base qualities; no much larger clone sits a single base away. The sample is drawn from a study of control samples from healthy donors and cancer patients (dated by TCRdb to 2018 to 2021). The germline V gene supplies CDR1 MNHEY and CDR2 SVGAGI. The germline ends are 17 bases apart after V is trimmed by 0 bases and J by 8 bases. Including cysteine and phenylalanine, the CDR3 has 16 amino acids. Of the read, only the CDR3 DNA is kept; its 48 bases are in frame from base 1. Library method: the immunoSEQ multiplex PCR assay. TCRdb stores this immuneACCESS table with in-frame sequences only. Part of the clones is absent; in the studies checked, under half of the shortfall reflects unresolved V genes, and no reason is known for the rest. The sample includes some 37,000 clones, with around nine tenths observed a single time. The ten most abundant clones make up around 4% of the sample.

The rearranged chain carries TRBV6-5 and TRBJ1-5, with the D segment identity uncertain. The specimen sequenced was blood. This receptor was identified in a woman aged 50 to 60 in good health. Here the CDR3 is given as CASSYSTRYAIEPQHF. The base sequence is TGTGCCAGCAGTTACTCGACCAGATACGCAATAGAGCCCCAGCATTTT.